This T cell receptor (beta chain) derives from a study of CD8 T cells in Susac syndrome. Reverse transcription of roughly 0.45 to 1 ug RNA used random hexamers. From the immunoSEQ multiplex PCR reads, TCRdb called clonotypes with MiXCR, one entry per CDR3 protein. The data show under 200,000 distinct CDR3 sequences, roughly 94% seen once. V gave up 8 bases and J gave up 6 bases, with 18 bases separating them. CDR3 length: 14 residues. Germline V lookup: CDR1 MNHNS, CDR2 SASEGT. This clonotype was found a few times. This sequence was found in a human donor with Susac syndrome. Sequencing was done on a sample of CD8+ T cells from PBMCs. The V and J genes are TRBV6-1 and TRBJ2-3, with D possibly being TRBD1 or TRBD2 (5 bases each). CDR3 sequence (DNA): TGTGCCAGCCAGGGATCACTAGAGCTCGATACGCAGTATTTT. Translation: CASQGSLELDTQYF.